Listed here are 4 T cell receptor beta chains from one sample, sequenced in a study of T cell responses to AZD1222 COVID-19 vaccine (dated by TCRdb to the early 2020s). The intended sense of this specimen's time point label: about 28 days (+/-7) after the second vaccine dose. Preparation of the library involved the immunoSEQ multiplex PCR assay. This is the immuneACCESS table as TCRdb keeps it, with only in-frame sequences that have V and J called. A part of the clones is gone; compared with another copy, unresolved V genes explain less than half, and the rest is unexplained. This sample comprises about 160,000 clones, 88% of them detected only once. The ten largest clones capture roughly 4% of the sample. Material: peripheral blood, obtained 28 days after the second AZD1222 dose. The receptors come from an adult who received the AZD1222 COVID-19 vaccine.

V is TRBV11-1 and J is TRBJ1-2; no clear D gene. The germline gives CDR1 SGHAT, CDR2 FQDESV (reference sequence). The CDR3 is 15 residues long. V lost 5 bases and J 9 bases, leaving 22 bases between the germline ends. The CDR3 DNA is TGTGCCAGCAGCCTAACCACTGCGGAACCTTGGAGCTACACCTTC. It encodes CASSLTTAEPWSYTF.

V usage is TRBV13 and J usage is TRBJ1-1; a possible D gene is TRBD1 (5 bases). Germline-derived CDR1 and CDR2 are PRHDT and FYEKMQ (reference sequence). V lost 3 bases to trimming and J lost 6 bases, with 11 bases between them. The CDR3 spans 13 residues. In DNA form, the CDR3 reads TGTGCCAGCAGCTTTACGCAGGGTGCTGAAGCTTTCTTT. Translation gives CASSFTQGAEAFF.

V gene TRBV7-2 combines with J gene TRBJ2-3; tentatively, D is TRBD1 or TRBD2 (6 bases each). Looked up from germline, CDR1 is SGHTA and CDR2 is FQGNSA. The CDR3 length is 17 residues. V was trimmed by 7 bases and J by 2 bases, leaving 22 bases between them. The CDR3 spells CASKPEGGSLTTDTQYF. CDR3 sequence (DNA): TGTGCCAGCAAACCGGAGGGGGGCTCCCTGACCACAGATACGCAGTATTTT.

Comment on this clone: In the same sample, other DNA sequences code for this CDR3. The rearrangement joins TRBV20-1 to TRBJ1-1; D unresolved. This CDR3 has 10 amino acids. The germline V gene encodes CDR1 DFQATT and CDR2 SNEGSKA (reference sequence). Trimming stripped 6 bases from V and 1 base from J, with 3 bases between. CDR3 coding DNA: TGCAGTGCCCGGAACACTGAAGCTTTCTTT. This gives the protein CSARNTEAFF.